Below, 24 T cell receptor beta chains from the same sample are listed, as sequenced in a study of blood T cell repertoires in COVID-19. This table comes from immunoSEQ multiplex PCR, and its TCRdb copy is limited to in-frame clones, with some not included. The sample has under 350,000 clones; 90% are singletons. Sequencing was done on a sample of PBMCs or T cells enriched from blood (not recorded which). Receptor source: a man aged 55 to 70 who had recovered from COVID-19.

This clone came up once. V and J are TRBV19 and TRBJ1-1, with 8 bases fitting TRBD1. Germline assignment: CDR1 LNHDA and CDR2 SQIVND (reference sequence). Trimming took 0 bases from V and 1 from J; bases not matched to a gene: 7. The CDR3 spans 17 residues. CDR3 protein: CASSIEAGGYTNTEAFF. The CDR3 region has the DNA TGTGCCAGTAGTATAGAGGCAGGGGGCTACACGAACACTGAAGCTTTCTTT.

This chain links TRBV19 with TRBJ1-5, with no clear D. Trimming pared 5 bases from V and 6 bases from J, leaving 11 bases between. Germline V lookup: CDR1 LNHDA, CDR2 SQIVND (reference sequence). The CDR3 sequence is 13 residues long. The DNA for the CDR3 is TGTGCCAGTAGTCTTCGGGAAAGTCAGCCCCAGCATTTT. Translation: CASSLRESQPQHF.

The rearrangement joins TRBV19 to TRBJ1-6; 9 nucleotides match TRBD1. The CDR3 consists of 13 residues. With 10 bases clipped from V and 7 bases from J, the junction kept 5 bases outside the gene matches. Looked up from germline, CDR1 is LNHDA and CDR2 is SQIVND (reference sequence). The chain's CDR3 is CATGQGLNSPLHF. The CDR3 DNA reads TGTGCCACCGGACAGGGGTTGAATTCACCCCTCCACTTT.

The CDR3 spells CASNSVTGELFF. CDR3 coding DNA: TGTGCCAGCAATTCTGTCACCGGGGAGCTGTTTTTT. This chain uses TRBV6-5 with TRBJ2-2, with D unclear. The CDR3 spans 12 residues. Germline CDR1 reads MNHEY; CDR2 reads SVGAGI. Trimming took off 7 bases at V and 4 bases at J, with 7 bases between the two ends.

The chain is built from TRBV2 and TRBJ1-5, with unresolved D. Trimming took 5 bases from V and 6 from J, leaving 5 bases between them. CDR3 length: 11 residues. The germline V gene encodes CDR1 SNHLY and CDR2 FYNNEI. The CDR3 sequence: CASSLGQPQHF. CDR3 DNA sequence: TGTGCCAGCAGTCTAGGTCAGCCCCAGCATTTT.

This chain connects TRBV10-3 to TRBJ1-5, with D perhaps TRBD1 (6 bases). V gave up 0 bases and J gave up 7 bases, with 16 bases separating them. Looked up from germline, CDR1 is ENHRY and CDR2 is SYGVKD. This CDR3 has 16 amino acids. The CDR3 spells CAISESGGGLKQPQHF. The CDR3 nucleotides are TGTGCCATCAGTGAGTCGGGAGGGGGTCTTAAGCAGCCCCAGCATTTT.

This clone was seen a handful of times. The chain is built from TRBV4-1 and TRBJ1-6; maybe TRBD1 (6 bases). Germline V lookup: CDR1 MGHRA, CDR2 YSYEKL. Trimming removed 1 base at V and 4 bases at J, with 14 bases between. The CDR3 runs 17 residues. The CDR3 DNA reads TGCGCCAGCAGCCAAGGACTTGGGACACTGTATAATTCACCCCTCCACTTT. This encodes CASSQGLGTLYNSPLHF.

The chain combines TRBV7-9 with TRBJ1-6, with a tentative D call TRBD1 (6 bases). With 5 bases removed from V and 9 bases from J, the gap between germline ends came to 20 bases. Germline V gene lookup returns CDR1 SEHNR and CDR2 FQNEAQ (reference sequence). The CDR3 contains 16 residues. The CDR3 sequence is CASSPSPAGVISPLHF. The CDR3 DNA is TGTGCCAGCAGCCCTTCTCCCGCAGGGGTAATTTCACCCCTCCACTTT.

The chain employs TRBV20-1 and TRBJ2-5; TRBD2 matches at 13 bases. Germline CDR1 and CDR2: DFQATT and SNEGSKA (reference sequence). J lost 5 bases, V lost 3 bases, and 6 bases had no gene match. CDR3 length equals 15 residues. The CDR3 sequence is CSASTSGGAWETQYF. The CDR3 region has the DNA TGCAGTGCTAGTACTAGCGGGGGGGCCTGGGAGACCCAGTACTTC.

This clone was observed a single time. The chain recombines TRBV3-1 (or the pseudogene TRBV3-2) with TRBJ1-2; no firm D call. Trimming stripped 4 bases from V and 7 bases from J, with 13 bases between. CDR1 is LGHDT, CDR2 YNNKEL, per germline (reference sequence). This CDR3 contains 13 residues. The CDR3 sequence: CASSRHGVRGYTF. The DNA of the CDR3 is TGTGCCAGCAGCCGCCACGGGGTGCGTGGCTACACCTTC.

The chain carries TRBV5-5 and TRBJ2-1; 8 bases fit TRBD2. The CDR3 has 17 amino acids. Unmatched junction bases numbered 15, after V lost 4 bases and J lost 6 bases. Per the germline V gene, CDR1 is SGHKS and CDR2 is YYEKEE (reference sequence). The CDR3 here is CASSRSLAGRPANEQFF. The CDR3 nucleotides read TGTGCCAGCAGCCGGAGTTTAGCGGGGCGACCAGCCAATGAGCAGTTCTTC.

The chain has TRBV18 and TRBJ1-3; tentative D call: TRBD1 (6 bases). The CDR3 covers 17 residues. V lost 0 bases to trimming and J lost 5 bases, with 17 bases between them. In germline, CDR1 is KGHSH, CDR2 LQKENI. In DNA, the CDR3 is TGTGCCAGCTCACCACCGGGGAACAGGGAACTGAGAAACACCATATATTTT. Amino acid sequence: CASSPPGNRELRNTIYF.

The chain combines TRBV7-2 with TRBJ1-5; D is possibly TRBD1 (5 bases). Germline V lookup: CDR1 SGHTA, CDR2 FQGNSA. This CDR3 spans 15 amino acids. The V end was cut by 6 bases, the J end by 0 bases, with 12 bases between. The CDR3 nucleotides read TGTGCCAGCAGGCCCGGGGGGGTTAGCAATCAGCCCCAGCATTTT. Translated: CASRPGGVSNQPQHF.

The V gene is TRBV4-3, the J gene TRBJ1-2, with 7 bases identical to TRBD1. Germline trimming cut 0 bases from V and 1 base from J; bases unmatched to any gene: 2. The CDR3 spans 15 residues. Germline V gene sequence: CDR1 LGHNA, CDR2 YSLEER. The CDR3: CASSQETGLNYGYTF. For the CDR3, the DNA is TGCGCCAGCAGCCAAGAGACAGGGCTTAACTATGGCTACACCTTC.

The rearrangement links TRBV14 to TRBJ1-1, with D possibly matching TRBD1 (6 bases). This CDR3 region has 12 residues. CDR1 and CDR2 (germline): SGHDN, FVKESK. Trimming stripped 5 bases from V and 10 bases from J, with 14 bases between. The CDR3 sequence is CASSIQGWGAFF. The CDR3 nucleotides are TGTGCCAGCAGCATTCAGGGGTGGGGAGCTTTCTTT.

The CDR3 DNA is TGTGCCAGCGGAGCGGAGACGAATCAGCCCCAGCATTTT. Amino acid sequence: CASGAETNQPQHF. V gene TRBV2 combines with J gene TRBJ1-5; no clear D gene. Trimming shortened V by 8 bases and J by 4 bases, and 12 bases separated the two germline ends. CDR3 length: 13 residues. The germline V gene has CDR1 SNHLY and CDR2 FYNNEI.

The gene calls are TRBV18 and TRBJ2-7; D unresolved. Germline assignment: CDR1 KGHSH and CDR2 LQKENI. V dropped 4 bases and J dropped 5 bases, with 15 bases sitting between them. This CDR3 spans 14 amino acids. Written as DNA, the CDR3 is TGTGCCAGCTCACAGAGCATATCGGTCAACGAGCAGTACTTC. Protein product: CASSQSISVNEQYF.

V usage is TRBV5-1 and J usage is TRBJ2-5, with D possibly matching TRBD2 (6 bases). V lost 0 bases and J 3 bases, leaving 12 bases between the germline ends. In germline, CDR1 is SGHRS, CDR2 YFSETQ. This CDR3 region has 15 residues. The CDR3: CASSLASGGEETQYF. Written as DNA, the CDR3 is TGCGCCAGCAGCTTGGCCTCCGGGGGTGAAGAGACCCAGTACTTC.

The J gene is TRBJ2-3, the V gene TRBV18, with 7 positions matching TRBD1. After removal of 0 bases from V and 5 bases from J, the junction contained 2 bases not matched to a gene. From germline, CDR1 is KGHSH and CDR2 LQKENI. This CDR3 has 14 residues. This chain's CDR3 is CASSPPTGKDTQYF. CDR3 coding DNA: TGTGCCAGCTCACCACCGACAGGGAAAGATACGCAGTATTTT.

Written as DNA, the CDR3 is TGCGCCAGCAGCCCTACAGGAATCACGGCTGAGCAGTTCTTC. Amino acid sequence: CASSPTGITAEQFF. V and J are TRBV5-1 and TRBJ2-1; maybe TRBD1 (5 bases). There are 14 residues in the CDR3. The germline gives CDR1 SGHRS, CDR2 YFSETQ. Trimming removed 4 bases from V and 9 bases from J, with 17 bases in between.

The chain combines TRBV5-1 with TRBJ2-7, with TRBD1 as a possible D gene (7 bases). Germline V gene data show CDR1 as SGHRS and CDR2 as YFSETQ. CDR3 size: 16 residues. Trimming stripped 4 bases from V and 0 bases from J, with 17 bases between. The CDR3 DNA follows: TGCGCCAGCAGCCCCGGGGGACAGACTTACTCCTACGAGCAGTACTTC. Its protein product is CASSPGGQTYSYEQYF.

This chain links TRBV5-1 with TRBJ2-5, with D maybe TRBD1 (6 bases). Trimming pared 4 bases from V and 5 bases from J, leaving 18 bases between. The CDR3 totals 15 residues. Germline-derived CDR1 and CDR2 are SGHRS and YFSETQ. CDR3 DNA sequence: TGCGCCAGCAGCCGAGGCAGGGGCCGAGAGGAGACCCAGTACTTC. Amino acid sequence: CASSRGRGREETQYF.

The rearrangement uses TRBV10-3 and TRBJ2-2; D may be TRBD2 (5 bases). The CDR3 is 14 amino acids. CDR1 and CDR2 (germline): ENHRY, SYGVKD. V gave up 10 bases and J gave up 0 bases, with 12 bases separating them. The CDR3 sequence: CATLAQANTGELFF. Written as DNA, the CDR3 is TGTGCCACTCTAGCCCAGGCGAACACCGGGGAGCTGTTTTTT.

This sequence joins TRBV13 and TRBJ2-3; TRBD2 aligns across 11 bases. V lost 0 bases, J lost 5 bases, and 10 bases stayed unmatched. This CDR3 comprises 18 residues. CDR1 is PRHDT and CDR2 is FYEKMQ in the germline V gene (reference sequence). The CDR3 sequence is CASSLGVAGGPGGDTQYF. As DNA, the CDR3 is TGTGCCAGCAGCTTAGGGGTAGCGGGGGGGCCCGGAGGAGATACGCAGTATTTT. Full variable domain (remainder filled in from reference TRBV13 and TRBJ2-3): AAGVIQSPRHLIKEKRETATLKCYPIPRHDTVYWYQQGPGQDPQFLISFYEKMQSDKGSIPDRFSAQQFSDYHSELNMSSLELGDSALYFCASSLGVAGGPGGDTQYFGPGTRLTVL.